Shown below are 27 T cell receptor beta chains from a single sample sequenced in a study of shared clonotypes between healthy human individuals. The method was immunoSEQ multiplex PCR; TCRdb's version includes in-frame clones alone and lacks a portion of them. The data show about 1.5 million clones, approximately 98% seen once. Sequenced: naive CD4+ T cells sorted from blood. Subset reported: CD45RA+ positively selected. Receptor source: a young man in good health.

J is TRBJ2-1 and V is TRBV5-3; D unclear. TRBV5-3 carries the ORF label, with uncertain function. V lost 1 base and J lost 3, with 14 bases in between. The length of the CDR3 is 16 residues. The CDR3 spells CARSLRRAPLYNEQFF. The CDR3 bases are TGTGCCAGAAGCTTGAGGCGCGCCCCCCTCTACAATGAGCAGTTCTTC.

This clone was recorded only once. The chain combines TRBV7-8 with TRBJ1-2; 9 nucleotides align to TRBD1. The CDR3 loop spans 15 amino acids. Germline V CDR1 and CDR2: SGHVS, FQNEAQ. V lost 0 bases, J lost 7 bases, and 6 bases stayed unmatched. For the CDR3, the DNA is TGTGCCAGCAGCTTAGCTGTGACAGGGGGGGTTGGCTACACCTTC. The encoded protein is CASSLAVTGGVGYTF.

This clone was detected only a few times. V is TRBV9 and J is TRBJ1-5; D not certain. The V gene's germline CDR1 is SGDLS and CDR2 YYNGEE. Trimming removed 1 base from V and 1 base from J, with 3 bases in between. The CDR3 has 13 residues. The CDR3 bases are TGTGCCAGCAGCGTAAACAGCAATCAGCCCCAGCATTTT. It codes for CASSVNSNQPQHF.

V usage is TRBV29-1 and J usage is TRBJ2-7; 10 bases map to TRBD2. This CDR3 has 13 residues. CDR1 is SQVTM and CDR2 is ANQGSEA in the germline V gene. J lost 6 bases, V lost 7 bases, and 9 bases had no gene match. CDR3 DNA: TGCAGCGCCACTGGACTAGCGGTAACCGAGCAGTACTTC. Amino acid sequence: CSATGLAVTEQYF.

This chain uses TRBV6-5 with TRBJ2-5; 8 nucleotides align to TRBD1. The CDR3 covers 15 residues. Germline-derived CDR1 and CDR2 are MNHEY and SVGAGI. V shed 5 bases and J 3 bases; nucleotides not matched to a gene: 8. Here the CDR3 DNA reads TGTGCCAGCAGTCCACTGCAGGGGGCAAAAGAGACCCAGTACTTC. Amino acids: CASSPLQGAKETQYF.

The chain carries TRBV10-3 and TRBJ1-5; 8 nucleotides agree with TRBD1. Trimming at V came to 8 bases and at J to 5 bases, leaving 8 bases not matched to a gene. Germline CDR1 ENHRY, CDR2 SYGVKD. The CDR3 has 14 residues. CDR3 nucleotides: TGTGCCATCCGGGGCCAGGGGGCTTATCAGCCCCAGCATTTT. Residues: CAIRGQGAYQPQHF.

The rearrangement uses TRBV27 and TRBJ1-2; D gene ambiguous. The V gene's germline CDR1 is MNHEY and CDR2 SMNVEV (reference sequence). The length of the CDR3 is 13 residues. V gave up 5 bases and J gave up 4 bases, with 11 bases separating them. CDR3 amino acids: CASSPRRPYGYTF. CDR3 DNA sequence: TGTGCCAGCAGTCCCCGGCGACCCTATGGCTACACCTTC.

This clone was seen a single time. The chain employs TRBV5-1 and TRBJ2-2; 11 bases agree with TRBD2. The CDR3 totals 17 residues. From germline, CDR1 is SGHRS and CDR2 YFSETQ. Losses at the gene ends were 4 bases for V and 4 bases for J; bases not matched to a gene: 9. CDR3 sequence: CASSQLGTSGFTGELFF. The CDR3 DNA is TGCGCCAGCAGCCAACTAGGGACTAGCGGATTCACCGGGGAGCTGTTTTTT.

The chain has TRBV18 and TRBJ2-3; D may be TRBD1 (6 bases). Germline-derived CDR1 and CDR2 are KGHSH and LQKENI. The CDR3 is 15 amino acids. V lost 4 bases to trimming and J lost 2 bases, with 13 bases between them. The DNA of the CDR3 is TGTGCCAGCTCACTCCTTCAGGGGTCCACAGATACGCAGTATTTT. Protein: CASSLLQGSTDTQYF.

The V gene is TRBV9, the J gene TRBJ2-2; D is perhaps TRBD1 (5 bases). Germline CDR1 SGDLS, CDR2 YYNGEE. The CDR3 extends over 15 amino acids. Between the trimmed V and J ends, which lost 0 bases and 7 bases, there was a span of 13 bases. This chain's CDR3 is CASSVGWVQGGELFF. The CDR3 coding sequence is TGTGCCAGCAGCGTAGGATGGGTCCAGGGCGGGGAGCTGTTTTTT.

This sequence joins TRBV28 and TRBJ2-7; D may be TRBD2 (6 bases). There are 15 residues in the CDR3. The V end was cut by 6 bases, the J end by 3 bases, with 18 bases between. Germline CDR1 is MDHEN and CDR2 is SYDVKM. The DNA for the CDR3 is TGTGCCAGCAGCCTAGCCTCGGGACTCCTCTACGAGCAGTACTTC. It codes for CASSLASGLLYEQYF.

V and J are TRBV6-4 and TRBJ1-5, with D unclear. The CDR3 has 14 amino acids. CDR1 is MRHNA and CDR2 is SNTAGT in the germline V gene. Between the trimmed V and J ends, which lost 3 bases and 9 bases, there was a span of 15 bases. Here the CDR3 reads CASSEEAMGGPQHF. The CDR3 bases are TGTGCCAGCAGTGAGGAGGCAATGGGTGGGCCCCAGCATTTT.

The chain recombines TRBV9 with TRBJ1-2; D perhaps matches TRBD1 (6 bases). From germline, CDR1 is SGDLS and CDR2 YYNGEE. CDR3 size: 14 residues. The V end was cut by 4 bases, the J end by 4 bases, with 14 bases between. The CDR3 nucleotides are TGTGCCAGCAGCCCCCAGGGGCTGTCCTATGGCTACACCTTC. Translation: CASSPQGLSYGYTF.

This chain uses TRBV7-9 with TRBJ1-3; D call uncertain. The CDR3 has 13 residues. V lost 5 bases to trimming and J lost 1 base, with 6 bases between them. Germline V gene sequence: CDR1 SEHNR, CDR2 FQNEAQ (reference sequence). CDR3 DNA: TGTGCCAGCAGCGCGCAATCTGGAAACACCATATATTTT. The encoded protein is CASSAQSGNTIYF.

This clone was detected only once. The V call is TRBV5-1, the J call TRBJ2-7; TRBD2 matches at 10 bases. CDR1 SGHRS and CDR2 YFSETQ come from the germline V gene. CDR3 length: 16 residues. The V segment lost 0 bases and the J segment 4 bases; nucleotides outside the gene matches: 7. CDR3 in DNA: TGCGCCAGCAGCTTGGATCTAGCGGGAGTGGGTTACGAGCAGTACTTC. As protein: CASSLDLAGVGYEQYF.

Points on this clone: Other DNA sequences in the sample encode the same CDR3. CDR3: CASSFGTGVTEAFF. DNA for the CDR3: TGCGCCAGCAGCTTCGGGACAGGGGTCACTGAAGCTTTCTTT. This chain links TRBV5-1 with TRBJ1-1; 10 nucleotides line up with TRBD1. The CDR3 sequence is 14 residues long. Germline V gene data show CDR1 as SGHRS and CDR2 as YFSETQ. V shed 2 bases, J shed 4 bases, and the junction held 2 bases outside the gene matches.

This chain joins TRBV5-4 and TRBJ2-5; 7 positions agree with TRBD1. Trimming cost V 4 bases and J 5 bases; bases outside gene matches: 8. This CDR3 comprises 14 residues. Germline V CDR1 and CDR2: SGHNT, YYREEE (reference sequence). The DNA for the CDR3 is TGTGCCAGCAGCCCTAGACAGGGTTTGGAGACCCAGTACTTC. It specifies CASSPRQGLETQYF.

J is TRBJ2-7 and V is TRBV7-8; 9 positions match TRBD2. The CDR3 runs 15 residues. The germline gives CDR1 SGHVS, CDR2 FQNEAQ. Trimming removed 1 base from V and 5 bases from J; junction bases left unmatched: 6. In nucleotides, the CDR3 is TGTGCCAGCAGCTTAGGGGCGGGAGGGCTCAACGAGCAGTACTTC. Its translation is CASSLGAGGLNEQYF. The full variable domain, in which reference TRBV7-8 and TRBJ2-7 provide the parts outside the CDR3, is GAGVSQSPRYKVAKRGQDVALRCDPISGHVSLFWYQQALGQGPEFLTYFQNEAQLDKSGLPSDRFFAERPEGSVSTLKIQRTQQEDSAVYLCASSLGAGGLNEQYFGPGTRLTVT.

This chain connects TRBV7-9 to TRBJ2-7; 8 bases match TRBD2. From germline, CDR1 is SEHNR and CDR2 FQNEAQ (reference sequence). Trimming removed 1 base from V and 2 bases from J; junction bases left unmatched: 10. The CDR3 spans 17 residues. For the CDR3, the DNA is TGTGCCAGCAGCTTAGATTCCCCTAGCGGGCCTACCTACGAGCAGTACTTC. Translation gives CASSLDSPSGPTYEQYF.

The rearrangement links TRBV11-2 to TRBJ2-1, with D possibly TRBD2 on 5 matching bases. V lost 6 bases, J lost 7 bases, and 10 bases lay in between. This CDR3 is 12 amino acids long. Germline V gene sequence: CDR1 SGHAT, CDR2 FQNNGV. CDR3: CASRSDLNEQFF. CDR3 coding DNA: TGTGCCAGCAGGTCGGACTTGAATGAGCAGTTCTTC.

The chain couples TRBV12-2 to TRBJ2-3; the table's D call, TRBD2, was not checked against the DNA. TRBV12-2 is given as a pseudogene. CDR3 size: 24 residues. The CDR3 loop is CASRLGRRPGLAGSQPNSTDTQYF. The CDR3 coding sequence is TGTGCAAGTCGCTTAGGCCGACGGCCGGGACTAGCGGGCTCGCAGCCGAATTCCACAGATACGCAGTATTTT.

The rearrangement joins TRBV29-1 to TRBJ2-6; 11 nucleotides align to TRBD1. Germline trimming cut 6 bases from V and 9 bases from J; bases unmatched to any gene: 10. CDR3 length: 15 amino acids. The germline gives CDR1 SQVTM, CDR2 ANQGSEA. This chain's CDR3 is CSVGTGGLSNNVLTF. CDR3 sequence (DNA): TGCAGCGTCGGGACAGGGGGTCTTTCCAACAACGTCCTGACTTTC.

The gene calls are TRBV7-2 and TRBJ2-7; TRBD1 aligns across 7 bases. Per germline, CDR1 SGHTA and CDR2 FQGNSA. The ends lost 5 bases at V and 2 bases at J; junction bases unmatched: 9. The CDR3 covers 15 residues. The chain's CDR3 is CASSLRDSGAYEQYF. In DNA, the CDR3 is TGTGCCAGCAGCCTCCGGGACAGTGGGGCCTACGAGCAGTACTTC. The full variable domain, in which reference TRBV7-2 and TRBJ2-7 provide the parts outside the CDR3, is GAGVSQSPSNKVTEKGKDVELRCDPISGHTALYWYRQSLGQGLEFLIYFQGNSAPDKSGLPSDRFSAERTGGSVSTLTIQRTQQEDSAVYLCASSLRDSGAYEQYFGPGTRLTVT.

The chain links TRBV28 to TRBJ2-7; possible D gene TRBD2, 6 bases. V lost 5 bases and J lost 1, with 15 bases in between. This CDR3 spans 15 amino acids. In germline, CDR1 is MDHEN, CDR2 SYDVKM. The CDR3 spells CASSAGQFFSYEQYF. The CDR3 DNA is TGTGCCAGCAGTGCGGGGCAGTTTTTTTCCTACGAGCAGTACTTC.

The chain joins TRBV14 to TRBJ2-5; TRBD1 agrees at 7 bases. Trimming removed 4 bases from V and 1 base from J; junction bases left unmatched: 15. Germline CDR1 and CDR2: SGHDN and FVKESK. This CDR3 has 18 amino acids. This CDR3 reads CASSPLPGRQGGQETQYF. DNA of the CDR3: TGTGCCAGCAGCCCTCTACCCGGCCGACAGGGCGGCCAAGAGACCCAGTACTTC. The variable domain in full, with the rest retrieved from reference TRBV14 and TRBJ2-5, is EAGVTQFPSHSVIEKGQTVTLRCDPISGHDNLYWYRRVMGKEIKFLLHFVKESKQDESGMPNNRFLAERTGGTYSTLKVQPAELEDSGVYFCASSPLPGRQGGQETQYFGPGTRLLVL.

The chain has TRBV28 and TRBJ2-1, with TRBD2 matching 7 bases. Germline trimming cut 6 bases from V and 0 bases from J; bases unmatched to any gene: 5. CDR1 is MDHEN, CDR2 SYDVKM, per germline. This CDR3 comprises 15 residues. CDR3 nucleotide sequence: TGTGCCAGCAGGCGGGCGGGAGCCTCCTACAATGAGCAGTTCTTC. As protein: CASRRAGASYNEQFF.

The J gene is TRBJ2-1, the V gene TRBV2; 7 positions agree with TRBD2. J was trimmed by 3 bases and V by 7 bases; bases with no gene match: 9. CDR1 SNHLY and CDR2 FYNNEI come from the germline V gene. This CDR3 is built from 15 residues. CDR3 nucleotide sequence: TGTGCCAGCAATGTTAGGGGCGGGAGCTACAATGAGCAGTTCTTC. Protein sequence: CASNVRGGSYNEQFF.